This T cell receptor beta chain was profiled in a study of T cell responses to AZD1222 COVID-19 vaccine. In the case of this clone: What it recognizes is unknown.

The CDR3 covers 16 residues. Trimming removed 3 bases from V and 5 bases from J, with 19 bases in between. The V gene's germline CDR1 is KGHSH and CDR2 LQKENI. Sequenced by immunoSEQ multiplex PCR; TCRdb stores in-frame clones only, minus some. The sample consists of tens of thousands of clones, about 85% of them appearing once. General study results and limits: The CD4 TCRs associated with vaccination extended across spike and predominated at 160-218 and 743-854.

This chain joins TRBV18 and TRBJ1-1; perhaps TRBD1 as D (5 bases). This sample comprised peripheral blood, obtained on day 0 of AZD1222 vaccination. This TCR was recovered from an adult in good health. DNA of the CDR3: TGTGCCAGCTCACCTCGGCGGGACCCCGAGGGAACTGAAGCTTTCTTT. Amino acid sequence: CASSPRRDPEGTEAFF.